This TCR beta chain was documented in a study of T cell responses to AZD1222 COVID-19 vaccine. V was clipped by 3 bases and J by 6 bases; unmatched bases: 5. Germline-derived CDR1 and CDR2 are ENHRY and SYGVKD. This CDR3 has 14 amino acids. Assay: immunoSEQ multiplex PCR; the TCRdb copy retains only in-frame clones and omits some. The sample includes 130,000 or so clones, 85% to 95% seen only once; the top ten take more than 0.8%. The sequences come from peripheral blood, collected on day 0 of MenACWY control vaccination. This chain links TRBV10-3 with TRBJ2-7; the match to TRBD1 covers 10 bases. This clonotype originated in an adult in good health. This CDR3 reads CAISEGDRGFEQYF. The CDR3 bases are TGTGCCATCAGTGAAGGGGACAGGGGATTCGAGCAGTACTTC.